These T cell receptor beta chains were read from a single sample in a study of blood T cells in healthy people across ages. TCRdb redid the calling of the 5' RACE reads with MiXCR, one entry per CDR3 protein. The sample contains hundreds of thousands of distinct CDR3 sequences, 58% of which appear only once. The sequenced sample consisted of blood. The source of these receptors is a man in his thirties or forties in good health. Both conserved end residues are part of each CDR3. D genes are given only for firm matches. Clone size is stated in some rows and not others, as once, few, many or a class when expanded.

TRBJ1-6	TRBV15	-	-	CATSRGLTGGDSPLHF	TGTGCCACCAGCAGAGGTTTAACCGGCGGGGATTCACCCCTCCACTTT
TRBJ2-5	TRBV3-1	-	-	CASSQAVPGAQYF	TGTGCCAGCAGCCAAGCTGTCCCAGGGGCCCAGTACTTC
TRBJ2-5	TRBV6-2/TRBV6-3	-	-	CASSTTDSGGKTQYF	TGTGCCAGCAGTACCACGGACAGCGGTGGGAAGACCCAGTACTTC
TRBJ2-3	TRBV7-2	-	-	CASSLFGVTGTDTQYF	TGTGCCAGCAGCTTATTTGGAGTGACTGGCACAGATACGCAGTATTTT
TRBJ2-7	TRBV11-1	TRBD1	-	CASSQNRDRDLYEQYF	TGTGCCAGCAGCCAAAACCGGGACAGAGACCTCTACGAGCAGTACTTC
TRBJ2-7	TRBV25-1	TRBD2	-	CASSKGGREQYF	TGTGCCAGCTCTAAGGGAGGGCGCGAGCAGTACTTC
TRBJ1-4	TRBV4-2	-	-	CASSQDAGVWQGKGLDEKLFF	TGTGCCAGCAGCCAAGATGCAGGGGTGTGGCAGGGGAAGGGGCTAGATGAAAAACTGTTTTTT
TRBJ1-5	TRBV7-9	TRBD1	-	CASSHGTGGSRSNQPQHF	TGTGCCAGCAGCCACGGGACAGGGGGCTCTAGGAGCAATCAGCCCCAGCATTTT
TRBJ2-3	TRBV6-6	TRBD2	-	CASGKRGTDTQYF	TGTGCCAGCGGCAAGCGGGGGACAGATACGCAGTATTTT
TRBJ2-3	TRBV28	-	-	CASSEERDLDTQYF	TGTGCCAGCAGTGAAGAGAGGGATCTAGATACGCAGTATTTT
TRBJ2-5	TRBV15	-	few	CATSTASIQETQYF	TGTGCCACCAGCACGGCATCGATCCAAGAGACCCAGTACTTC
TRBJ2-7	TRBV12-3/TRBV12-4	-	-	CASSPRWDEQYF	TGTGCCAGCAGCCCTCGGTGGGACGAGCAGTACTTC
TRBJ1-2	TRBV20-1	-	once	CSAFDWMGPSLSNYGYTF	TGCAGTGCCTTTGATTGGATGGGGCCATCCCTTTCTAACTATGGCTACACCTTC
TRBJ2-1	TRBV25-1	-	few	CASSESGVSYNEQFF	TGTGCCAGCAGTGAAAGTGGGGTTTCCTACAATGAGCAGTTCTTC
TRBJ1-2	TRBV12-3/TRBV12-4	-	few	CASGPGGYTF	TGTGCCAGCGGCCCTGGGGGCTACACCTTC
TRBJ2-1	TRBV6-1	TRBD1	-	CASSRTGGNPLVNEQFF	TGTGCCAGCAGCAGGACAGGGGGCAATCCGTTAGTCAATGAGCAGTTCTTC
TRBJ2-7	TRBV6-2/TRBV6-3	-	-	CASSHSFEQYF	TGTGCCAGCAGTCACTCGTTCGAGCAGTACTTC